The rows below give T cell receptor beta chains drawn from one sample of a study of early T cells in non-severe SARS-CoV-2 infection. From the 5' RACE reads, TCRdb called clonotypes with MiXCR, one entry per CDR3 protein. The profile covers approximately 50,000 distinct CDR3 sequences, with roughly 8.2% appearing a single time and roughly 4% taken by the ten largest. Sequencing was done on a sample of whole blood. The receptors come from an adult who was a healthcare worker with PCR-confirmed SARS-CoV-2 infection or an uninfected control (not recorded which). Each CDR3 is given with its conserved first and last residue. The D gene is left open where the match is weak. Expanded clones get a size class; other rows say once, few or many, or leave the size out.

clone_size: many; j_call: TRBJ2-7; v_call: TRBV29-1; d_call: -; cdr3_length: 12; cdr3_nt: TGCAGCGTTATCTTCCCCTCCTACGAGCAGTACTTC; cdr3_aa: CSVIFPSYEQYF
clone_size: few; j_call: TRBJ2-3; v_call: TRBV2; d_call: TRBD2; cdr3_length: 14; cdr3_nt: TGTGCCAGCCGGACTAGCGAGAACACAGATACGCAGTATTTT; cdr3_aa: CASRTSENTDTQYF
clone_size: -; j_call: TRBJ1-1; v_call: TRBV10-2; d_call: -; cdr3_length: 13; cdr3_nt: TGCGCCAGCAGTGAACATAGGGACAAAGAAGCTTTCTTT; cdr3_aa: CASSEHRDKEAFF
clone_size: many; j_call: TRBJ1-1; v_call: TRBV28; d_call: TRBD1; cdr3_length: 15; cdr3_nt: TGTGCCAGCAGTGTCCCAGGACAGGGGGACACTGAAGCTTTCTTT; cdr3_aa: CASSVPGQGDTEAFF
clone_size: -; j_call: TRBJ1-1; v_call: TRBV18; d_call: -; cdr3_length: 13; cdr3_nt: TGTGCCAGCTCCGAAACCCCCGACACTGAAGCTTTCTTT; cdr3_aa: CASSETPDTEAFF
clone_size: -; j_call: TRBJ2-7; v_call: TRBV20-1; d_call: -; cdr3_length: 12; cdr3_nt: TGCAGTGCTAGGGCACAGAACTACGAGCAGTACTTC; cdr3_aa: CSARAQNYEQYF
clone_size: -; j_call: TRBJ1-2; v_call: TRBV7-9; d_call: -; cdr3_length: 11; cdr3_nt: TGTGCCAGCAGGGAATACCTTGGCTACACCTTC; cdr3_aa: CASREYLGYTF
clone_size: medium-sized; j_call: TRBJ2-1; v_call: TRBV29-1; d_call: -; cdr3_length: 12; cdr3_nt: TGCAGCGTTGATTTAGAGGCAAATGAGCAGTTCTTC; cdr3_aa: CSVDLEANEQFF
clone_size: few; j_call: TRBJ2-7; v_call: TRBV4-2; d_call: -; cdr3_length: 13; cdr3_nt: TGTGCCAGCAGCCAAGATAGGGATTCCGAGCAGTACTTC; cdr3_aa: CASSQDRDSEQYF
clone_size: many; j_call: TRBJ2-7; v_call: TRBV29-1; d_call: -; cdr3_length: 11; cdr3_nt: TGCAGCGTTGAAGATCAAGGAGAGCAGTACTTC; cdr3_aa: CSVEDQGEQYF
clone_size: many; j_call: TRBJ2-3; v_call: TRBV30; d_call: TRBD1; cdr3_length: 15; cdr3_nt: TGTGCCTGGAATCCCGGGACAGTTTTAACAGATACGCAGTATTTT; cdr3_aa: CAWNPGTVLTDTQYF
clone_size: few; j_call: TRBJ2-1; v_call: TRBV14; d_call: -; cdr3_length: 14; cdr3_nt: TGTGCCAGCAGCCAAGAGTGGCGGGGCAATGAGCAGTTCTTC; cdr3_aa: CASSQEWRGNEQFF
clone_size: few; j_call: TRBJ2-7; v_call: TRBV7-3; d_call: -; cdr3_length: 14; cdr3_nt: TGTGCCAGCAGTCCAGAGTGGGGCACGGGGGAGCAGTACTTC; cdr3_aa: CASSPEWGTGEQYF
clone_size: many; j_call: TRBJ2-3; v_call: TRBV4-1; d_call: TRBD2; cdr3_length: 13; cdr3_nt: TGCGCCAGCTCCTGGACTAGCCCAGATACGCAGTATTTT; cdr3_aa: CASSWTSPDTQYF
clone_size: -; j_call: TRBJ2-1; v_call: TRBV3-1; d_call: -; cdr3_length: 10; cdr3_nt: TGTGCCAGCAGCCTCGACGGGTGGTTCTTC; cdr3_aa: CASSLDGWFF
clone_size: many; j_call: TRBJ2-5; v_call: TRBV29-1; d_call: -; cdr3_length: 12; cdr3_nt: TGCAGCGTTGATGAGCGTGGGGAGACCCAGTACTTC; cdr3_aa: CSVDERGETQYF
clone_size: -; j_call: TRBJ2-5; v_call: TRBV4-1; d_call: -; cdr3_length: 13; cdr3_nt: TGCGCCAGCAGCCAGTGGGCCCAAGAGACCAAGTACTTC; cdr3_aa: CASSQWAQETKYF
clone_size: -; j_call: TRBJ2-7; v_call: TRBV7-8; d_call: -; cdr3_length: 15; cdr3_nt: TGTGCCAGCAGCTTAGTCCCAGGGAGCGACTACGAGCAGTACTTC; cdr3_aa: CASSLVPGSDYEQYF
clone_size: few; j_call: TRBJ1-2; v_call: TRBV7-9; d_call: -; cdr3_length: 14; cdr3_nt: TGTGCCAGCAGCAGCTGGGAACCTAGCTATGGCTACACCTTC; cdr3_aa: CASSSWEPSYGYTF
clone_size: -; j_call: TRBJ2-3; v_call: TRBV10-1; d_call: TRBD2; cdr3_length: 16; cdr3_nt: TGCGCCAGCAGTGAGGATCTAGCGGGAGTTCGAGATACGCAGTATTTT; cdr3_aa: CASSEDLAGVRDTQYF
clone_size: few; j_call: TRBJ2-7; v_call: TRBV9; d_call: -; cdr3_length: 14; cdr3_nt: TGTGCCAGCAGCGTGGGGTCCGGGTCCTACGAGCAGTACTTC; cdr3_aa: CASSVGSGSYEQYF
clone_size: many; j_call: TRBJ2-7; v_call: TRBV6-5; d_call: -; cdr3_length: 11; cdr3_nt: TGTGCCAGCTCGACCAGGGGAGAGCAGTACTTC; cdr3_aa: CASSTRGEQYF
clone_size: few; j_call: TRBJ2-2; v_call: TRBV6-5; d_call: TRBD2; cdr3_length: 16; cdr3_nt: TGTGCCAGCAGGGCCGGGACTAGTTTCAAGAGCGGGGAGCTGTTTTTT; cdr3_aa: CASRAGTSFKSGELFF